The 18 T cell receptor beta chains below were found in one sample sequenced in a study of shared clonotypes between healthy human individuals. Only in-frame clones appear in the TCRdb table, and some are missing; sequencing was by immunoSEQ multiplex PCR. The table shows some 300,000 clones, with 73% occurring only once. The sequenced sample was memory CD4+ T cells sorted from blood. The subset here: CD45RA-negative fraction. The receptor source for this set is a man under 40 in good health.

The chain links TRBV18 to TRBJ2-1; perhaps D is TRBD1 or TRBD2 (6 bases each). V was shortened by 3 bases and J by 7 bases, with 13 bases between the two germline ends. The CDR3 consists of 14 residues. From germline, CDR1 is KGHSH and CDR2 LQKENI. This CDR3 is CASSPGGGLNEQFF. The CDR3 coding sequence is TGTGCCAGCTCACCGGGTGGGGGGCTAAATGAGCAGTTCTTC. The variable domain in full, with the rest retrieved from reference TRBV18 and TRBJ2-1, is NAGVMQNPRHLVRRRGQEARLRCSPMKGHSHVYWYRQLPEEGLKFMVYLQKENIIDESGMPKERFSAEFPKEGPSILRIQQVVRGDSAAYFCASSPGGGLNEQFFGPGTRLTVL.

The chain couples TRBV5-4 to TRBJ2-4; D uncertain. This CDR3 contains 14 residues. Germline CDR1 is SGHNT and CDR2 is YYREEE (reference sequence). The germline V and J ends were trimmed by 5 bases and 5 bases, with 14 bases remaining between them. This CDR3 reads CASRKAEFENIQYF. CDR3 bases: TGTGCCAGCAGAAAGGCAGAATTCGAAAACATTCAGTACTTC.

V and J are TRBV6-6 and TRBJ2-3; the D is unclear. V lost 0 bases to trimming and J lost 3 bases, with 10 bases between them. Germline CDR1 reads MNHNY; CDR2 reads SVGAGI (reference sequence). The CDR3 has 15 residues. DNA of the CDR3: TGTGCCAGCAGTTACTCTATGCCAGCTACAGATACGCAGTATTTT. As protein: CASSYSMPATDTQYF.

The chain links TRBV5-1 to TRBJ2-5; 10 bases match TRBD1. Per germline, CDR1 SGHRS and CDR2 YFSETQ. This CDR3 has 16 residues. The V segment lost 4 bases and the J segment 5 bases; nucleotides outside the gene matches: 11. CDR3 region: CASSRTPRTGGETQYF. The CDR3 coding sequence is TGCGCCAGCAGCAGAACGCCGAGGACAGGGGGGGAGACCCAGTACTTC.

In DNA form, the CDR3 reads TGTGCCAGCAGCGTTGGTAGCGGGGGGTTATCAGATACGCAGTATTTT. It translates to CASSVGSGGLSDTQYF. The chain combines TRBV9 with TRBJ2-3, with TRBD2 matching 10 bases. The CDR3 is made up of 16 amino acids. With 2 bases clipped from V and 4 bases from J, the junction kept 7 bases outside the gene matches. The germline V gene encodes CDR1 SGDLS and CDR2 YYNGEE.

This chain links TRBV11-2 with TRBJ2-3; D tentatively fits TRBD1 or TRBD2 (5 bases each). V was clipped by 0 bases and J by 2 bases, with 12 bases between them. Germline CDR1 SGHAT, CDR2 FQNNGV. The CDR3 is 16 amino acids. The CDR3 sequence: CASSLDNPGHTDTQYF. CDR3 DNA sequence: TGTGCCAGCAGCTTAGATAATCCGGGGCACACAGATACGCAGTATTTT. Full variable domain (remainder filled in from reference TRBV11-2 and TRBJ2-3): EAGVAQSPRYKIIEKRQSVAFWCNPISGHATLYWYQQILGQGPKLLIQFQNNGVVDDSQLPKDRFSAERLKGVDSTLKIQPAKLEDSAVYLCASSLDNPGHTDTQYFGPGTRLTVL.

This sequence joins TRBV11-2 and TRBJ2-5; 8 nucleotides align to TRBD1. Germline lookup yields CDR1 SGHAT and CDR2 FQNNGV. V lost 0 bases and J lost 5; bases outside the gene matches: 5. This CDR3 contains 15 residues. CDR3 region: CASSLDYRGWETQYF. The CDR3 nucleotides read TGTGCCAGCAGCTTAGATTACAGGGGGTGGGAGACCCAGTACTTC.

V and J are TRBV9 and TRBJ2-5; 8 bases line up with TRBD2. The V gene end was trimmed by 2 bases and the J gene end by 3 bases; junction bases not matched to a gene: 3. Germline lookup yields CDR1 SGDLS and CDR2 YYNGEE. This CDR3 contains 14 residues. CDR3 bases: TGTGCCAGCAGCGTCGGGACTAGTGAAGAGACCCAGTACTTC. This codes for CASSVGTSEETQYF.

The rearrangement joins TRBV7-8 to TRBJ2-3; TRBD1 matches at 7 bases. This CDR3 region has 15 residues. The germline CDR1 and CDR2 sequences are SGHVS and FQNEAQ. The V segment lost 1 base and the J segment 3 bases; nucleotides outside the gene matches: 4. CDR3 loop: CASSLVQGRTDTQYF. In DNA form, the CDR3 reads TGTGCCAGCAGCTTAGTACAGGGGCGTACAGATACGCAGTATTTT.

The chain joins TRBV7-2 to TRBJ1-5, with TRBD1 matching 9 bases. V lost 5 bases to trimming and J lost 0 bases; unmatched junction nucleotides: 8. The germline CDR1 and CDR2 sequences are SGHTA and FQGNSA. This CDR3 has 17 residues. The CDR3 DNA sequence: TGTGCCAGCAGCCGACAGGGGGGTTGGGATAGCAATCAGCCCCAGCATTTT. As protein: CASSRQGGWDSNQPQHF.

This chain links TRBV19 with TRBJ1-4; a weak D match, TRBD1 (6 bases). Germline V lookup: CDR1 LNHDA, CDR2 SQIVND (reference sequence). Deletions cut 7 bases from V and 4 bases from J, with 10 bases between. The CDR3 extends over 13 amino acids. CDR3 sequence (DNA): TGTGCCAGTAACAGGGTTAGTAATGAAAAACTGTTTTTT. This sequence encodes CASNRVSNEKLFF.

The CDR3 DNA is TGTGCCAGCAGCTTAAGCTTCGGGGAGCTGTTTTTT. Translating gives CASSLSFGELFF. The chain couples TRBV7-9 to TRBJ2-2; no clear D. Looked up from germline, CDR1 is SEHNR and CDR2 is FQNEAQ (reference sequence). V gave up 2 bases and J gave up 7 bases, with 5 bases separating them. The CDR3 has 12 residues.

The rearrangement links TRBV19 to TRBJ2-3, with unresolved D. Germline V gene data show CDR1 as LNHDA and CDR2 as SQIVND (reference sequence). This CDR3 has 15 amino acids. With 5 bases removed from V and 1 base from J, the gap between germline ends came to 13 bases. The CDR3 loop is CASSVLVSRTDTQYF. CDR3 DNA: TGTGCCAGTAGTGTCCTCGTATCTCGCACAGATACGCAGTATTTT.

This chain joins TRBV14 and TRBJ1-3; the match to TRBD1 covers 8 bases. The trim removed 1 base at V and 7 bases at J, leaving 6 bases unmatched. There are 15 residues in the CDR3. The germline V gene has CDR1 SGHDN and CDR2 FVKESK. CDR3 residues: CASSQARTGMNTIYF. For the CDR3, the DNA is TGTGCCAGCAGCCAAGCTCGGACAGGGATGAACACCATATATTTT.

The V and J genes are TRBV27 and TRBJ1-2; D ambiguous. There are 15 residues in the CDR3. Germline V CDR1 and CDR2: MNHEY, SMNVEV (reference sequence). V lost 8 bases and J 4 bases, leaving 20 bases between the germline ends. CDR3 nucleotides: TGTGCCAGCTGCCCCAGATTCGGGCCCCTCTATGGCTACACCTTC. Its protein is CASCPRFGPLYGYTF.

As for this clone: With a far larger clone one base away, a read error is the likely cause. CDR3 sequence reads: CASRLKGTVNYGYTF. In DNA, the CDR3 is TGTGCCAGCAGGCTAAAAGGGACAGTGAACTATGGCTACACCTTC. V is TRBV28 and J is TRBJ1-2; 7 bases line up with TRBD1. V trimming: 6 bases; J trimming: 2 bases; junction bases outside the gene matches: 9. The CDR3 is made up of 15 amino acids. CDR1 is MDHEN, CDR2 SYDVKM, per germline.

This clone is a singleton in its sample. J is TRBJ2-7 and V is TRBV6-9; TRBD2 matches at 11 bases. Germline CDR1 reads MNHGY; CDR2 reads SVAAGI. The length of the CDR3 is 15 residues. V was pared by 5 bases and J by 4 bases, with 7 bases of the junction left unmatched. The CDR3: CASSGTSGYQYEQYF. CDR3 bases: TGTGCCAGCAGTGGGACTAGCGGATATCAATACGAGCAGTACTTC.

V gene TRBV5-5 combines with J gene TRBJ2-2, with D tentatively TRBD1 (6 bases). Trimming removed 0 bases from V and 7 bases from J, with 10 bases in between. Germline values: CDR1 SGHKS, CDR2 YYEKEE (reference sequence). This CDR3 comprises 14 residues. CDR3 bases: TGTGCCAGCAGCTTGGTGCCACAGGGCGGGGAGCTGTTTTTT. It yields the protein CASSLVPQGGELFF.